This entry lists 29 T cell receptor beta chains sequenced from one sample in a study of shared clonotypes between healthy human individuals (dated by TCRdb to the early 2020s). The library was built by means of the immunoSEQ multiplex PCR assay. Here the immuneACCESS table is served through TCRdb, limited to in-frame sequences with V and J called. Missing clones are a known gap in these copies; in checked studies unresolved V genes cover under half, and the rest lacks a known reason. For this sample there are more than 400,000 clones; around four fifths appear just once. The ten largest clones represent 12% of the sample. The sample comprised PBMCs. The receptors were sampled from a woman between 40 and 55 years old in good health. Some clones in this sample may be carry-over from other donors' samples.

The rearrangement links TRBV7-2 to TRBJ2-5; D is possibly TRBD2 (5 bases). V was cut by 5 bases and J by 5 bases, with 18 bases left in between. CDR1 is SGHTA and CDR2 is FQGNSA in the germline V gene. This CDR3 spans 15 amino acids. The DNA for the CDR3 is TGTGCCAGCAGCGCTCTGGACTTTAAGGAGGAGACCCAGTACTTC. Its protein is CASSALDFKEETQYF.

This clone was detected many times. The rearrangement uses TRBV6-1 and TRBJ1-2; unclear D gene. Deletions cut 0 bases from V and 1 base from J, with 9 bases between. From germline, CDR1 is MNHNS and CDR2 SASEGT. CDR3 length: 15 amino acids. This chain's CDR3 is CASSEAAGGNYGYTF. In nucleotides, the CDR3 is TGTGCCAGCAGTGAAGCGGCAGGAGGTAACTATGGCTACACCTTC.

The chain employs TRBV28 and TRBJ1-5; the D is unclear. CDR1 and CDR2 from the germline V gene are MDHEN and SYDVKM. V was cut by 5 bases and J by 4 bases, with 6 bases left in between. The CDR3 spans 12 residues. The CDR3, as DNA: TGTGCCAGCAGTCCCTCAAATCAGCCCCAGCATTTT. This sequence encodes CASSPSNQPQHF.

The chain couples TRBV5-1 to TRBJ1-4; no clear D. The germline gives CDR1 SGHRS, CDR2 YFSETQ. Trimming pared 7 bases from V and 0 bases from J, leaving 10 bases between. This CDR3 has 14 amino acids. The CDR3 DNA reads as TGCGCCAGCGCCCCCGGAGCAACTAATGAAAAACTGTTTTTT. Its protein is CASAPGATNEKLFF. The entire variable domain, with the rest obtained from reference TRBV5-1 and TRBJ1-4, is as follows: KAGVTQTPRYLIKTRGQQVTLSCSPISGHRSVSWYQQTPGQGLQFLFEYFSETQRNKGNFPGRFSGRQFSNSRSEMNVSTLELGDSALYLCASAPGATNEKLFFGSGTQLSVL.

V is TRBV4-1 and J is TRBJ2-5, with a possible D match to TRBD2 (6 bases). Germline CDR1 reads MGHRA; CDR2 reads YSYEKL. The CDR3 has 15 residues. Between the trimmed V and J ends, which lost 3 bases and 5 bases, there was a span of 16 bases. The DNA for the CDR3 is TGCGCCAGCAGCCATGCGGGACTGGCACGGGAGACCCAGTACTTC. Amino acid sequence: CASSHAGLARETQYF.

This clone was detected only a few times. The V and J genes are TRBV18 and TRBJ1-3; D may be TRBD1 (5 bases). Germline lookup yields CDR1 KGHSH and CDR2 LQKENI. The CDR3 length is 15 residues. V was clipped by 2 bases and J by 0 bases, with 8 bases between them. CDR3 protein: CASSPGASSGNTIYF. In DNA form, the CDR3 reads TGTGCCAGCTCACCAGGGGCCTCCTCTGGAAACACCATATATTTT.

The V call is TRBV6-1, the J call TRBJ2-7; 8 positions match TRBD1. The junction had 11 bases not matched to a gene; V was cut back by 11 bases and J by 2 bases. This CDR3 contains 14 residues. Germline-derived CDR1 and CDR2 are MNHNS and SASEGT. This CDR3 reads CAGATGQDPYEQYF. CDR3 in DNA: TGTGCCGGCGCGACGGGACAGGACCCCTACGAGCAGTACTTC.

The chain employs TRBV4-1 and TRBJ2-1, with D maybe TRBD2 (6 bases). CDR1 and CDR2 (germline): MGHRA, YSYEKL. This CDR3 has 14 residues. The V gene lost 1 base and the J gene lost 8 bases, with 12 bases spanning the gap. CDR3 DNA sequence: TGCGCCAGCAGCCAAGTTGGTAGCGGCGATGAGCAGTTCTTC. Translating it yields CASSQVGSGDEQFF.

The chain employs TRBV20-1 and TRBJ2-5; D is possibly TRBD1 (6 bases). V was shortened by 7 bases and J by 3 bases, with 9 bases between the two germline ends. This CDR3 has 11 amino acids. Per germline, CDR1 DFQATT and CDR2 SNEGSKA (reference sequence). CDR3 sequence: CSVHREETQYF. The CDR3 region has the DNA TGCAGTGTGCACAGGGAAGAGACCCAGTACTTC.

The CDR3: CASSRDRVQPQHF. The CDR3 DNA follows: TGTGCCAGCAGCCGGGACAGGGTTCAGCCCCAGCATTTT. The V gene is TRBV7-2, the J gene TRBJ1-5; 9 bases are shared with TRBD1. V shed 5 bases, J shed 6 bases, and the junction held 2 bases outside the gene matches. Per the germline V gene, CDR1 is SGHTA and CDR2 is FQGNSA. The CDR3 totals 13 residues. The full variable domain, with the rest looked up from reference TRBV7-2 and TRBJ1-5, is GAGVSQSPSNKVTEKGKDVELRCDPISGHTALYWYRQSLGQGLEFLIYFQGNSAPDKSGLPSDRFSAERTGGSVSTLTIQRTQQEDSAVYLCASSRDRVQPQHFGDGTRLSIL.

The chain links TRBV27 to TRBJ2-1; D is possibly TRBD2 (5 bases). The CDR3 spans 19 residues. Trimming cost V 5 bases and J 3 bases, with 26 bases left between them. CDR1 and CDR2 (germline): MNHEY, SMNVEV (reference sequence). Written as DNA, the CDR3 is TGTGCCAGCAGTCGACGCCGACCGGACTCGCCTAAAATCTACAATGAGCAGTTCTTC. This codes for CASSRRRPDSPKIYNEQFF.

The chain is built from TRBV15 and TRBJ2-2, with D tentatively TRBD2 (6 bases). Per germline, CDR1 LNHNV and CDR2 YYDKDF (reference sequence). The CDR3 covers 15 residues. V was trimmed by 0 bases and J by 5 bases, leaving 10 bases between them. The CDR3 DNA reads TGTGCCACCAGCAGAGAACGGCTAGCGACCGGGGAGCTGTTTTTT. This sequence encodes CATSRERLATGELFF.

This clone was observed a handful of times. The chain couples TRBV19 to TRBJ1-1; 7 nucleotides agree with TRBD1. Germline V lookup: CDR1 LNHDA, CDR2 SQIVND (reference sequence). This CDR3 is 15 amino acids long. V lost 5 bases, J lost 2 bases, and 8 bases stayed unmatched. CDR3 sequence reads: CASSYTDRFNTEAFF. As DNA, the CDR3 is TGTGCCAGTAGTTACACGGACAGGTTCAACACTGAAGCTTTCTTT.

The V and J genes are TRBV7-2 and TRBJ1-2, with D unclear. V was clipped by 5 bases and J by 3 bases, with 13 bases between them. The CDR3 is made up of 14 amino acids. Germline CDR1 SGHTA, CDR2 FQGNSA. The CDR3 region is CASSPPGGHYGYTF. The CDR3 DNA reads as TGTGCCAGCAGCCCCCCTGGAGGACACTATGGCTACACCTTC. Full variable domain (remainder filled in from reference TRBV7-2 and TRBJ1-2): GAGVSQSPSNKVTEKGKDVELRCDPISGHTALYWYRQSLGQGLEFLIYFQGNSAPDKSGLPSDRFSAERTGGSVSTLTIQRTQQEDSAVYLCASSPPGGHYGYTFGSGTRLTVV.

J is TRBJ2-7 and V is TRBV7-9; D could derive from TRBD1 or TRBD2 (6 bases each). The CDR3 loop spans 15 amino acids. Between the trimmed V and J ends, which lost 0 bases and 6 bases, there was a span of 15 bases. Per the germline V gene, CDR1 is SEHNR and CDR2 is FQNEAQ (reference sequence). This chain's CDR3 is CASSLAVSGGPEQYF. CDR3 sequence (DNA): TGTGCCAGCAGCTTAGCCGTCTCCGGGGGCCCCGAGCAGTACTTC.

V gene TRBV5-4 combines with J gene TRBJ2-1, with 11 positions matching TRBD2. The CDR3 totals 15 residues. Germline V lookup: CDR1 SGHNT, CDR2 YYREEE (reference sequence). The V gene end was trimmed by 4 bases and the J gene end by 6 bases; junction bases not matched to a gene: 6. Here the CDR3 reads CASSPGTSGGNEQFF. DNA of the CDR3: TGTGCCAGCAGCCCAGGGACTAGCGGAGGCAATGAGCAGTTCTTC.

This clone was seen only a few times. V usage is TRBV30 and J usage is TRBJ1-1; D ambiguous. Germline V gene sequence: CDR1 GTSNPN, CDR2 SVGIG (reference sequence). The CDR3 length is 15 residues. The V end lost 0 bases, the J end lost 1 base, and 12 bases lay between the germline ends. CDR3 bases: TGTGCCTGGAGTGTAATAGGACGGCAGAACACTGAAGCTTTCTTT. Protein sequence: CAWSVIGRQNTEAFF.

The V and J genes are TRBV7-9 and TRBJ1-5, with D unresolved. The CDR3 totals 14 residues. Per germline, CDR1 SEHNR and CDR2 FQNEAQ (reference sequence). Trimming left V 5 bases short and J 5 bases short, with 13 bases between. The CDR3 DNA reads TGTGCCAGCAGCCGCGGACCCGGCGATCAGCCCCAGCATTTT. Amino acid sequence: CASSRGPGDQPQHF.

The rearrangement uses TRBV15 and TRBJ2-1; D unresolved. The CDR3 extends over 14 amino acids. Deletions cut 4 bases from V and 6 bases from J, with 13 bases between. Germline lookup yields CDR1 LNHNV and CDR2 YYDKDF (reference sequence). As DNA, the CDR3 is TGTGCCACCAGCACCGGTCTATGGGGCAATGAGCAGTTCTTC. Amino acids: CATSTGLWGNEQFF.

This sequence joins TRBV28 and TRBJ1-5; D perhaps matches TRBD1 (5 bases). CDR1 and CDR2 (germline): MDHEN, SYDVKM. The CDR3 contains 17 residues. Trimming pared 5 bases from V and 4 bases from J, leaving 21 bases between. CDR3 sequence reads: CASSVRAFAGRNQPQHF. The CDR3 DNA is TGTGCCAGCAGTGTCAGGGCGTTCGCGGGGAGGAATCAGCCCCAGCATTTT.

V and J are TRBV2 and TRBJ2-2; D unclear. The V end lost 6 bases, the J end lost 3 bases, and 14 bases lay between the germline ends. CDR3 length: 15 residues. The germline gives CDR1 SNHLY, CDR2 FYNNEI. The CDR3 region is CASSRSGPDTGELFF. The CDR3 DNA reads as TGTGCCAGCAGCCGTAGTGGCCCCGACACCGGGGAGCTGTTTTTT.

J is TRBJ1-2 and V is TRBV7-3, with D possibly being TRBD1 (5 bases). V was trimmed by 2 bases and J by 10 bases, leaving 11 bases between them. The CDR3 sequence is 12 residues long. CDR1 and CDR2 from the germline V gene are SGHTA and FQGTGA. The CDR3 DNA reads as TGTGCCAGCAGCTTAGGGACCGTTGACTACACCTTC. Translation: CASSLGTVDYTF.

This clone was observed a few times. The CDR3 loop reads CASRRSPEGSYNEQFF. The CDR3 DNA is TGCGCCAGCAGAAGGTCCCCCGAGGGGTCCTACAATGAGCAGTTCTTC. This rearrangement joins TRBV5-1 to TRBJ2-1; D assignment may be TRBD1 or TRBD2 (5 bases each). The CDR3 runs 16 residues. Germline CDR1 SGHRS, CDR2 YFSETQ. Trimming left V 5 bases short and J 1 base short, with 16 bases between.

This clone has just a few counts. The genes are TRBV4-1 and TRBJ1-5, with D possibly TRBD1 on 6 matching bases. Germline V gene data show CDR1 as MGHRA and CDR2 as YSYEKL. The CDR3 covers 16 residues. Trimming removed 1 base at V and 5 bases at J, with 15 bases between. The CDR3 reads CASSQGGRGAHQPQHF. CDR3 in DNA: TGCGCCAGCAGCCAAGGGGGGCGGGGGGCACATCAGCCCCAGCATTTT.

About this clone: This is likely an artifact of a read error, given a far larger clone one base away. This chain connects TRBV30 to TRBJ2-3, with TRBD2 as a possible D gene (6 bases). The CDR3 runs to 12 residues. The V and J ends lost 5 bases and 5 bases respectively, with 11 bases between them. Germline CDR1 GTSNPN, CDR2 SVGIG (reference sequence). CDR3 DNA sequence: TGTGCCTGGGGGACTTACATAGATACGCAGTATTTT. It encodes CAWGTYIDTQYF.

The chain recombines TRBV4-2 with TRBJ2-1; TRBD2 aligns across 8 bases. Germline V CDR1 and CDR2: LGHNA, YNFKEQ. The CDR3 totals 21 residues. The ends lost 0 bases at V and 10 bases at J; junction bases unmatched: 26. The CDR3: CASSQEGHHLVGLASVSEQFF. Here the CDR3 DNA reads TGTGCCAGCAGCCAAGAAGGCCACCATCTAGTCGGACTAGCATCCGTAAGCGAGCAGTTCTTC.

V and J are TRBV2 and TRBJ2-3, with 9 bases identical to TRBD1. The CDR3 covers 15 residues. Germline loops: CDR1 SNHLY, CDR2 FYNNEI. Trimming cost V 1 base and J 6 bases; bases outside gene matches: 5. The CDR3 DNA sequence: TGTGCCAGCAGTGAAGGGGGACAGGGAACGGATACGCAGTATTTT. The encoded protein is CASSEGGQGTDTQYF.

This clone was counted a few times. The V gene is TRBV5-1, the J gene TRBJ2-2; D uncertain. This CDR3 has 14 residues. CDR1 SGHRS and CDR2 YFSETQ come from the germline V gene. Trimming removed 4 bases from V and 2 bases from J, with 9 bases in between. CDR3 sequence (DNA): TGCGCCAGCAGCGAAGCAATCAACACCGGGGAGCTGTTTTTT. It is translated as CASSEAINTGELFF.

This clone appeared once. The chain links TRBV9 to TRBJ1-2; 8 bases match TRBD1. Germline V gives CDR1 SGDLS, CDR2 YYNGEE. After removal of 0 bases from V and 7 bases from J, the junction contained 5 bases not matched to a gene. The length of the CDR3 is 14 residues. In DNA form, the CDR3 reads TGTGCCAGCAGCGTAGCGACAGGGGATTTTGGCTACACCTTC. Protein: CASSVATGDFGYTF. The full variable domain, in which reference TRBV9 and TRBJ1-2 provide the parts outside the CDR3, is DSGVTQTPKHLITATGQRVTLRCSPRSGDLSVYWYQQSLDQGLQFLIQYYNGEERAKGNILERFSAQQFPDLHSELNLSSLELGDSALYFCASSVATGDFGYTFGSGTRLTVV.